This note documents a single T cell receptor (beta chain) sequence. Its target is unknown. This sample is drawn from a study of blood T cells in healthy people across ages. Per germline, CDR1 MNHEY and CDR2 SVGAGI. This CDR3 is built from 16 residues. The authors ran a second PCR of about 6 to 12 cycles using a sample-barcoded 5' primer and a J-beta primer mix. A single record per CDR3 protein comes from TCRdb applying MiXCR to the 5' RACE reads. The data show approximately 360,000 distinct CDR3 sequences, 52% seen once. Findings and limits, study-wide: Naive T cell percentage showed a strong correlation with TCR beta diversity.

The receptor was isolated from a man aged 55 to 70 in good health. The V and J genes are TRBV6-5 and TRBJ2-4; 9 nucleotides line up with TRBD2. The J call may be mistaken, given a closer DNA end match to TRBJ2-5. Source material: blood. For the CDR3, the DNA is TGTGCCAGCAGTTACCAGGGACTAGCAGTGGCAGAGACCCAGTACTTC. As protein: CASSYQGLAVAETQYF.